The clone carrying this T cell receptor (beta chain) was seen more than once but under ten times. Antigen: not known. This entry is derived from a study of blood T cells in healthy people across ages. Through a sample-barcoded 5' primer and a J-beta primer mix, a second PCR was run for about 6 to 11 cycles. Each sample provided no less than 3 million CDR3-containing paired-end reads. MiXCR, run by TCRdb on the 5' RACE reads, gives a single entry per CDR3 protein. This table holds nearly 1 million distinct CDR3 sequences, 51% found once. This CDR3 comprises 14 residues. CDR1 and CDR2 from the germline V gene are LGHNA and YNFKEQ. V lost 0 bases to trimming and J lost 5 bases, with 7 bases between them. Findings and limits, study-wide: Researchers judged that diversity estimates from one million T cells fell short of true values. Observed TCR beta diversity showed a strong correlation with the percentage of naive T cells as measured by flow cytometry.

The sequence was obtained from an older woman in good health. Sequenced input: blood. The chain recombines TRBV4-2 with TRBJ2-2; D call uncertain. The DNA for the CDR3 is TGTGCCAGCAGCCAAGATCGCGCGACCGGGGAGCTGTTTTTT. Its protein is CASSQDRATGELFF.